The T cell receptor beta chain described here comes from a study of blood T cell repertoires in COVID-19. V was clipped by 3 bases and J by 0 bases, with 11 bases between them. This CDR3 comprises 15 residues. Germline values: CDR1 ENHRY, CDR2 SYGVKD. Here immunoSEQ multiplex PCR was the method, and the copy in TCRdb shows in-frame clones only, minus some. In the table there are approximately 300,000 clones, around 88% of which are singletons. The rearrangement links TRBV10-3 to TRBJ2-5, with D possibly TRBD1 on 5 matching bases. The sequence was obtained from a woman in her forties or fifties with acute or convalescent COVID-19. The specimen was peripheral blood. This CDR3 reads CAISDSRQYQETQYF. CDR3 nucleotides: TGTGCCATCAGTGATTCCCGACAGTACCAAGAGACCCAGTACTTC.